Sequencing of this T cell receptor (beta chain) was carried out in a study of blood T cell repertoires in COVID-19. Study at large: Spain, Italy and the United States supplied samples that represented acute and convalescent COVID-19. Sources were T cells, B-cell-depleted T cells, or PBMCs; the material itself was cDNA or gDNA.

The CDR3 totals 15 residues. The ends lost 8 bases at V and 1 base at J; junction bases unmatched: 6. The germline gives CDR1 SGHNT, CDR2 YYREEE (reference sequence). In the authors' workflow: For nucleated cells, counts were estimated from reference gene primer amplification. Sequencing was performed with immunoSEQ multiplex PCR; in TCRdb, only in-frame clones are kept and a portion is missing. The DNA was the basis for D and trimming; V, J and clone size are from that table. The sample holds approximately 160,000 clones, around 81% seen once. This clone was picked up one time. The source is a man in his fifties or sixties with active or convalescent COVID-19. This sequence joins TRBV5-4 and TRBJ2-2; 9 bases align to TRBD1. The specimen was peripheral blood. CDR3 amino acids: CASGDREKNTGELFF. CDR3 coding DNA: TGTGCCAGTGGGGACAGGGAAAAGAACACCGGGGAGCTGTTTTTT.